The present T cell receptor (beta chain) was sequenced within a study of cytomegalovirus exposure and HLA in healthy donors. The PCR used 60 Vbeta and 13 Jbeta primers. Per the authors' pipeline: Approximately 11 million of the 80 million or so unique TCR beta chains counted in a later analysis were shared. Some clones are missing from TCRdb's copy, which holds only in-frame ones; the method was immunoSEQ multiplex PCR. V, J and clone size are taken as reported in that table, and D and trimming were inferred from the DNA itself. Seen here are around 190,000 clones, around 82% observed once, and the top ten hold less than 3.5%. V shed 6 bases and J shed 5 bases, with 13 bases lying between them. The CDR3 spans 13 residues. Germline V lookup: CDR1 MNHEY, CDR2 SMNVEV (reference sequence). Study results and limitations: A later look showed TCR association rates differing by HLA locus, highest for DRB1 and lowest for HLA-C. At a 0.05 false discovery rate, a later analysis found approximately 17,000 TCR beta sequences to be associated with HLA alleles.

Regarding this clone: What it recognizes is unknown.

The specimen was PBMCs. The clonotype originates from a woman aged 30 to 39 in good health and CMV-seronegative. V and J are TRBV27 and TRBJ2-5; D is uncertain. The CDR3 DNA reads TGTGCCAGCAGCCTTCGACAATGGGAGACCCAGTACTTC. Translated: CASSLRQWETQYF.